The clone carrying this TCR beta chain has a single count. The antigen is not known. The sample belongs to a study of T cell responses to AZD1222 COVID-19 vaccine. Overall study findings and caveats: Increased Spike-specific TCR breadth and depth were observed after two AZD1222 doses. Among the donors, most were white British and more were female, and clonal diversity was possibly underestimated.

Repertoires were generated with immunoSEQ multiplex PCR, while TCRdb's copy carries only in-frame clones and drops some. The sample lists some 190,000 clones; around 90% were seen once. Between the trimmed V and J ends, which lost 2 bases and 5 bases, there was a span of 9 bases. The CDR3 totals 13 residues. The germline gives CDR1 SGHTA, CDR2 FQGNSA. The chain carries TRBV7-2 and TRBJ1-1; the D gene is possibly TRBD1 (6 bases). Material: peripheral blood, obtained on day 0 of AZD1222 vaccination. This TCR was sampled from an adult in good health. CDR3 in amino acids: CASSLLGGTEAFF. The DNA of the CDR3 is TGTGCCAGCAGCTTATTAGGGGGTACTGAAGCTTTCTTT.